This section outlines one T cell receptor (beta chain) sequence together with its context. Each 10 ml fresh peripheral blood draw supplied the PBMCs. The investigators amplified TCR beta CDR3 regions from RNA transcripts. Researchers ran a first-round RT-PCR on the TCR CDR3 using the HTBI primer set. In TCRdb, the multiplex PCR reads were re-called with MiXCR into one record per CDR3 protein. Altogether some 490,000 distinct CDR3 sequences are present, approximately 22% being singletons, with the ten largest covering 49%. This entry is derived from a study of T cells in Graves' hyperthyroidism and ophthalmopathy. Study information: Prior to any treatment, at the point of initial diagnosis, peripheral blood was collected.

The V end lost 7 bases, the J end lost 1 base, and 14 bases lay between the germline ends. The length of the CDR3 is 14 residues. Germline values: CDR1 SQVTM, CDR2 ANQGSEA. This rearrangement joins TRBV29-1 to TRBJ2-4; possible D gene TRBD2, 6 bases. What was sequenced was blood. The sequence was obtained from a woman aged 70-85 years with Graves' ophthalmopathy. The CDR3 sequence is CSATGERAKNIQYF. The CDR3 bases are TGCAGCGCGACGGGGGAGAGGGCCAAAAACATTCAGTACTTC.